This T cell receptor (beta chain) came from a study of identical twins (dated by TCRdb to about 2016). Notes on the research overall: The study deep-sequenced TCR alpha and beta repertoires from monozygotic twins, unrelated adults of various ages and cord blood to test whether fetal clonotypes persist. Replicate twin experiments were performed at different times using different library preparation protocols to rule out contamination. What the research found in general, with its limitations: Recombination models systematically underestimated out-of-frame TCR alpha sharing in monozygotic twins but agreed with sharing between unrelated individuals. Excess twin sharing in beta out-of-frame sequences was weaker because fewer shared sequences lowered the signal-to-noise ratio. Because the same donors could not be followed over many years, the conclusions depended on cross-sectional statistical analysis. Fewer insertions were carried by abundant cord blood beta clonotypes; a weaker similar trend was observed in young adult naive repertoires, while no such trend was observed in memory repertoires. Zero-insertion analyses could be partly confounded by invariant T cells such as MAIT and iNKT, though diverse VJ usage argued against such confounding for most clonotypes. Compared with coincidental sharing between unrelated individuals, an excess of low generation-probability sequences was observed among out-of-frame TCR alpha sequences shared between twins.

Remarks on this clonotype: This receptor's antigen is unknown. The record has no base qualities; no much larger clone is one base away.

For this chain, trimming is 3 bases at the V end and 4 bases at the J end, and the number of junction bases without a gene match is 3. CDR1 LGHDT and CDR2 YNNKEL are derived from the germline V gene (reference sequence). The CDR3 covers 14 residues, taking in both the cysteine and the phenylalanine. The read is trimmed to its CDR3 DNA, 42 bases read in frame from base 1. Only healthy Caucasian donors were included. The twin cohort consisted of three pairs of female monozygotic twins, all aged roughly 18 to 29 years. Positive isolation kits from Invitrogen were used to isolate CD4+ and CD8+ T cell populations. Libraries were constructed by 5' RACE. The instrument was an Illumina HiSeq 2000. Template switching added a universal primer binding site, and the final cDNA carried a unique molecular identifier that allowed TCR cDNA molecules to be counted accurately. Specific primers in the conserved constant-segment region were used to synthesize first-strand cDNA for TCR alpha and beta chains. To control for contamination, each cDNA library was double barcoded with a SMART-Mk sample barcode plus Illumina barcodes. TruSeq adapter sequences and Illumina sample barcodes were added in two successive PCR steps. The Illumina HiSeq platform was used with custom primers to sequence TCR alpha and beta cDNA libraries. Under the source paper's analysis protocol: MiGEC processed the raw reads to extract unique molecular identifiers, while MiXCR was used to determine the CDR3 positions. Recombination models were inferred per individual with the repgenHMM and IGoR tools using an EM algorithm. The analysis of shared clonotypes was done with the tcR package in R, with sharing normalized by the product of cloneset sizes. Out-of-frame nonproductive sequences were analyzed to study raw recombination free of thymic and clonal selection effects. Clones were called with MiXCR by TCRdb after fastp trimmed the public reads at Q25, and only in-frame beta chains were retained. Every distinct CDR3 protein forms one entry, paired with its most common genes and DNA. The V and J calls and clone size are TCRdb's, not the authors'. This sample has approximately 470,000 distinct CDR3 sequences in its table, and 13% to 15% of those were observed once. The top ten constitute approximately 0.52% of the sample.

The data were also submitted as part of a second study, on yellow fever vaccine responses in identical twins. As the second study states: The T cell response to vaccination in identical twins was reported by the authors to appear partly convergent and partly personalized. In the study, vaccine-responding T cell clones were precisely tracked in identical twins.

The TCR sequence derives from a woman between 18 and 30 years old in good health. The chain uses TRBV3-1 and TRBJ2-3, with 8 bases in between that match TRBD1. Sequenced sample: CD4+ T cells sorted from blood. Here is the DNA: TGTGCCAGCAGCCACAGGGGGCGTTCAGATACGCAGTATTTT. Translated, this is CASSHRGRSDTQYF.